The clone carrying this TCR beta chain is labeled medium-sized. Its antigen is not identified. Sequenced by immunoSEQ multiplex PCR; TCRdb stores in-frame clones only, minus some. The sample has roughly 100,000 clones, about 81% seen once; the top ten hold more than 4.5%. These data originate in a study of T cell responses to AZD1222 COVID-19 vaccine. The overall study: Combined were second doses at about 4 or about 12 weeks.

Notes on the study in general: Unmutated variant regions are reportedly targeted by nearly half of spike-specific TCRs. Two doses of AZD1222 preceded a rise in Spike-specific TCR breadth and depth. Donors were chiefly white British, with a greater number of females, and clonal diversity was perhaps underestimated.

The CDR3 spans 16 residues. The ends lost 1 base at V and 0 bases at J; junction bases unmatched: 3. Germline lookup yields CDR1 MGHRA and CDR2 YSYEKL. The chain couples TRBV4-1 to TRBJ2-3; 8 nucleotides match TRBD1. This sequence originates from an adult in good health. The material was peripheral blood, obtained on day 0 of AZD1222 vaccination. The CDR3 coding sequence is TGCGCCAGCAGCCAAGTGAGGACAGGGAGCACAGATACGCAGTATTTT. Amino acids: CASSQVRTGSTDTQYF.